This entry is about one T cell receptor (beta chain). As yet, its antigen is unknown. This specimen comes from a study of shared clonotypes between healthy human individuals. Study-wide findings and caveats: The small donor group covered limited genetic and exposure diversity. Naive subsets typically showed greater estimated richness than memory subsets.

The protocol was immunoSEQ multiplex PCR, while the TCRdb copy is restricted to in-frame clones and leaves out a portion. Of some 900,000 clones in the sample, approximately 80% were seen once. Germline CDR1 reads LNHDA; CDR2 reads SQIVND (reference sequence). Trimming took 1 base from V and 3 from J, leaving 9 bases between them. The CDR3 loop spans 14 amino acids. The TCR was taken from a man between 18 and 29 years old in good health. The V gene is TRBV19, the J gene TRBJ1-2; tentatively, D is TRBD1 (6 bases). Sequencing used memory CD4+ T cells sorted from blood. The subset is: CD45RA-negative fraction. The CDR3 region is CASSIGTGHYGYTF. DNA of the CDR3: TGTGCCAGTAGTATAGGCACAGGGCACTATGGCTACACCTTC.